The rows below give T cell receptor beta chains drawn from one sample of a study of regulatory T cells in long-lasting Graves disease. In TCRdb, the multiplex PCR reads were re-called with MiXCR into one record per CDR3 protein. The profile shows 680,000 or so distinct CDR3 sequences, about 16% of them singletons. The sample was also linked to a second study, of T cells in Graves' hyperthyroidism and ophthalmopathy.

This specimen was peripheral blood mononuclear cells (PBMCs), taken at new diagnosis, from a patient treated with antithyroid drugs. The receptors originated from a woman aged 25 to 39 with Graves disease. The CDR3 runs from the conserved cysteine through the conserved F or W. Each record gives: V gene, D gene, CDR3 length, J gene, clone size, CDR3 DNA, CDR3 protein. D genes are given only for firm matches. Rows give clone size only sometimes, using once, few, many, or a class for an expanded clone.

V gene: TRBV29-1
D gene: TRBD1
CDR3 length: 11
J gene: TRBJ1-1
clone size: few
CDR3 DNA: TGCAGCGTTAGACAGGGGACTGAAGCTTTCTTT
CDR3 protein: CSVRQGTEAFF

V gene: TRBV20-1
D gene: .
CDR3 length: 14
J gene: TRBJ1-2
clone size: few
CDR3 DNA: TGCAGTGCTAGTTCCAGCGCCTTGGACTATGGCTACACCTTC
CDR3 protein: CSASSSALDYGYTF

V gene: TRBV12-3/TRBV12-4
D gene: TRBD2
CDR3 length: 14
J gene: TRBJ2-6
clone size: .
CDR3 DNA: TGTGCCAGCGGTTTCCGCGGGGGGACCAACGTCCTGACTTTC
CDR3 protein: CASGFRGGTNVLTF

V gene: TRBV24-1
D gene: .
CDR3 length: 14
J gene: TRBJ2-1
clone size: .
CDR3 DNA: TGTGCCACCAGTGATCCTGGGATCGACAATGAGCAGTTCTTC
CDR3 protein: CATSDPGIDNEQFF

V gene: TRBV29-1
D gene: .
CDR3 length: 12
J gene: TRBJ2-3
clone size: many
CDR3 DNA: TGCAGCGCCCGGAAGATCACAGATACGCAGTATTTT
CDR3 protein: CSARKITDTQYF

V gene: TRBV28
D gene: .
CDR3 length: 14
J gene: TRBJ1-5
clone size: many
CDR3 DNA: TGTGCCAGCGATAGAGTGGGGAGCAATCAGCCCCAGCATTTT
CDR3 protein: CASDRVGSNQPQHF

V gene: TRBV12-3/TRBV12-4
D gene: TRBD1
CDR3 length: 17
J gene: TRBJ1-5
clone size: many
CDR3 DNA: TGTGCCAGCAGTGAATACGGGACAGGCGTCAGCAATCAGCCCCAGCATTTT
CDR3 protein: CASSEYGTGVSNQPQHF

V gene: TRBV7-8
D gene: TRBD1
CDR3 length: 15
J gene: TRBJ1-4
clone size: many
CDR3 DNA: TGTGCCAGCAGCTTAGGGGGACAGCCAGGCGAAAAACTGTTTTTT
CDR3 protein: CASSLGGQPGEKLFF

V gene: TRBV20-1
D gene: .
CDR3 length: 14
J gene: TRBJ2-2
clone size: many
CDR3 DNA: TGCAGTGCTGGGGGAGTTGGAGGTACCGGGGAGCTGTTTTTT
CDR3 protein: CSAGGVGGTGELFF

V gene: TRBV10-3
D gene: TRBD1
CDR3 length: 14
J gene: TRBJ1-5
clone size: few
CDR3 DNA: TGTGCCATCAGTGGGGCAGGGGGAGCTCAGCCCCAGCATTTT
CDR3 protein: CAISGAGGAQPQHF

V gene: TRBV6-5
D gene: .
CDR3 length: 14
J gene: TRBJ1-1
clone size: many
CDR3 DNA: TGTGCCAGCAGTTACGTCGCTCGGGGCACTGAAGCTTTCTTT
CDR3 protein: CASSYVARGTEAFF

V gene: TRBV11-2
D gene: .
CDR3 length: 13
J gene: TRBJ2-1
clone size: .
CDR3 DNA: TGTGCCAGCAGCCGGGCCTTTACCAATGAGCAGTTCTTC
CDR3 protein: CASSRAFTNEQFF

V gene: TRBV10-3
D gene: .
CDR3 length: 14
J gene: TRBJ2-7
clone size: .
CDR3 DNA: TGTGCCATCAGTGGAGGGGGGATTAGCTACGAGCAGTACTTC
CDR3 protein: CAISGGGISYEQYF